These 28 T cell receptor beta chains share one sample of origin, sequenced in a study of breast tumors, draining lymph nodes, adjacent tissues. Using its own MiXCR run on the multiplex PCR reads, TCRdb lists one record per CDR3 protein. The repertoire holds 25,000 or so distinct CDR3 sequences, approximately 63% seen once, with more than 20% in the top ten. The sequencing sample was made of tumor-adjacent breast tissue. The receptors originated from a female donor with breast cancer. Some clones in this sample may be carry-over from other donors' samples.

J is TRBJ2-7 and V is TRBV20-1, with D hard to call. Germline CDR1 and CDR2: DFQATT and SNEGSKA (reference sequence). Trimming removed 0 bases from V and 4 bases from J, with 7 bases in between. This CDR3 region has 12 residues. CDR3 sequence (DNA): TGCAGTGCTAGAGATCGAAGTTACGAGCAGTACTTC. This gives the protein CSARDRSYEQYF.

The rearrangement joins TRBV5-1 to TRBJ2-7; the D call may be TRBD1 or TRBD2 (5 bases each). Deletions cut 4 bases from V and 4 bases from J, with 9 bases between. The CDR3 runs 12 residues. Germline CDR1 is SGHRS and CDR2 is YFSETQ. The CDR3 sequence: CASSRDGYEQYF. The CDR3 DNA sequence: TGCGCCAGCAGCAGGGACGGTTACGAGCAGTACTTC.

V gene TRBV20-1 combines with J gene TRBJ2-7, with TRBD1 matching 7 bases. The CDR3 is made up of 13 amino acids. The germline gives CDR1 DFQATT, CDR2 SNEGSKA (reference sequence). Germline trimming cut 3 bases from V and 4 bases from J; bases unmatched to any gene: 6. CDR3 in amino acids: CSARGDREYEQYF. Here the CDR3 DNA reads TGCAGTGCTAGGGGAGACAGGGAGTACGAGCAGTACTTC.

The chain is built from TRBV6-1 and TRBJ1-3; D is uncertain. The length of the CDR3 is 10 residues. Germline V lookup: CDR1 MNHNS, CDR2 SASEGT. The CDR3 DNA reads as TGTTCCGTGTCGGGAAACACCATATATTTT. Its translation: CSVSGNTIYF.

Comment on this clonotype: A much larger clone is a single base away; this may be a read error. V gene TRBV3-1 combines with J gene TRBJ2-2, with 9 bases matching TRBD1. CDR1 LGHDT and CDR2 YNNKEL come from the germline V gene (reference sequence). With 8 bases clipped from V and 6 bases from J, the junction kept 10 bases outside the gene matches. CDR3 length: 15 amino acids. CDR3 sequence (DNA): TGTGCCAGCGGGACAGGGATTCGATTTGCCGGGGAGCTGTTTTTT. It translates to CASGTGIRFAGELFF.

V usage is TRBV12-3 or TRBV12-4 and J usage is TRBJ2-1, with 7 bases identical to TRBD1. The CDR3 has 14 amino acids. Germline trimming cut 7 bases from V and 10 bases from J; bases unmatched to any gene: 13. CDR3 sequence (DNA): TGTGCCAGCACCATAGGGGGCGCGAGGTCGGAGCAGTTCTTC. Protein: CASTIGGARSEQFF.

The rearrangement uses TRBV30 and TRBJ2-7; TRBD2 might be the D (6 bases). The CDR3 runs 16 residues. Germline V gene data show CDR1 as GTSNPN and CDR2 as SVGIG (reference sequence). V lost 2 bases to trimming and J lost 4 bases, with 21 bases between them. The CDR3 reads CAWSPLVGGSPYEQYF. In DNA, the CDR3 is TGTGCCTGGAGTCCCCTAGTTGGGGGGAGCCCTTACGAGCAGTACTTC.

This chain joins TRBV27 and TRBJ2-3; a possible D gene is TRBD1 (6 bases). Germline V gene lookup returns CDR1 MNHEY and CDR2 SMNVEV (reference sequence). This CDR3 region has 19 residues. V shed 5 bases and J shed 1 base, with 25 bases lying between them. The CDR3 reads CASSPHPNPGQKGTDTQYF. CDR3 DNA: TGTGCCAGCAGTCCACATCCCAACCCGGGACAAAAAGGCACAGATACGCAGTATTTT.

This chain uses TRBV28 with TRBJ2-5; tentatively, D is TRBD2 (6 bases). The CDR3 runs to 15 residues. CDR1 MDHEN and CDR2 SYDVKM come from the germline V gene. Trimming cost V 2 bases and J 4 bases, with 14 bases left between them. This CDR3 is CASSLRSQGGETQYF. CDR3 sequence (DNA): TGTGCCAGCAGTTTAAGGTCCCAGGGAGGAGAGACCCAGTACTTC.

V and J are TRBV24-1 and TRBJ2-5, with 10 bases lining up with TRBD2. Germline CDR1 and CDR2: KGHDR and SFDVKD. The CDR3 runs 13 residues. J gave up 5 bases and V 8 bases, and 4 bases lay outside the gene matches. In DNA form, the CDR3 reads TGTGCCACCAAAGCTAGCGGGAGTGAGACCCAGTACTTC. This encodes CATKASGSETQYF.

The table lists this clonotype with many counts. The CDR3 sequence is CASSDLSGQGSGELFF. Here the CDR3 DNA reads TGTGCCAGCAGTGATCTTTCGGGACAGGGATCCGGGGAGCTGTTTTTT. The chain employs TRBV6-1 and TRBJ2-2, with 9 bases lining up with TRBD1. The CDR3 loop spans 16 amino acids. Unmatched junction bases numbered 8, after V lost 3 bases and J lost 6 bases. Germline CDR1 and CDR2: MNHNS and SASEGT.

V and J are TRBV10-3 and TRBJ2-5, with 9 bases aligning to TRBD1. Trimming at V came to 7 bases and at J to 5 bases, leaving 8 bases not matched to a gene. The V gene's germline CDR1 is ENHRY and CDR2 SYGVKD. The CDR3 is 14 residues long. CDR3 amino acids: CAITGTGLLETQYF. The CDR3 nucleotides are TGTGCCATCACCGGGACAGGGCTGTTGGAGACCCAGTACTTC.

V usage is TRBV11-3 and J usage is TRBJ1-6; possible D gene TRBD1, 5 bases. This CDR3 region has 15 residues. Trimming took 2 bases from V and 5 from J, leaving 10 bases between them. Germline-derived CDR1 and CDR2 are SGHNT and YENEEA. CDR3 sequence: CASSLRAGNNSPLHF. Written as DNA, the CDR3 is TGTGCCAGCAGCTTAAGAGCAGGGAATAATTCACCCCTCCACTTT. Based on the CDR3 plus reference TRBV11-3 and TRBJ1-6, the full variable domain is EAGVVQSPRYKIIEKKQPVAFWCNPISGHNTLYWYLQNLGQGPELLIRYENEEAVDDSQLPKDRFSAERLKGVDSTLKIQPAELGDSAVYLCASSLRAGNNSPLHFGNGTRLTVT.

The CDR3 bases are TGTGCCAGCAGCCCCATCTCTTGGATTACCTACAATGAGCAGTTCTTC. Translating gives CASSPISWITYNEQFF. This sequence joins TRBV11-1 and TRBJ2-1; D is undetermined. Germline V lookup: CDR1 SGHAT, CDR2 FQDESV (reference sequence). The CDR3 loop spans 16 amino acids. Trimming removed 5 bases from V and 2 bases from J, with 16 bases in between.

By sample share, this clonotype is medium-sized (0.01 to 0.1%). The genes are TRBV4-1 and TRBJ2-2; D perhaps matches TRBD1 (5 bases). Trimming took off 5 bases at V and 6 bases at J, with 13 bases between the two ends. CDR1 and CDR2 (germline): MGHRA, YSYEKL. There are 14 residues in the CDR3. The CDR3: CASSTMSGPGELFF. The CDR3 DNA sequence: TGCGCCAGCAGCACAATGTCAGGGCCCGGGGAGCTGTTTTTT.

This clonotype was seen a handful of times. The genes are TRBV7-2 and TRBJ2-1, with TRBD2 matching 9 bases. Trimming removed 5 bases from V and 6 bases from J; junction bases left unmatched: 11. The CDR3 runs to 16 residues. Germline lookup yields CDR1 SGHTA and CDR2 FQGNSA. The DNA for the CDR3 is TGTGCCAGCAGCACTAGCCGCGGGAGGGCCGGCAATGAGCAGTTCTTC. As protein: CASSTSRGRAGNEQFF.

A remark on this clonotype: Germline is not matched at one junction end, which may reflect a read error. This chain links TRBV20-1 with TRBJ2-2; 11 bases match TRBD1. This CDR3 is built from 15 residues. Germline V CDR1 and CDR2: DFQATT, SNEGSKA (reference sequence). The CDR3 spells CSAYGPYFGTGGLFF. DNA for the CDR3: TGCAGTGCTTACGGGCCCTACTTTGGGACAGGGGGGCTGTTTTTT.

This clonotype has just one count. V usage is TRBV6-6 and J usage is TRBJ2-7, with D possibly called TRBD1 or TRBD2 (5 bases each). CDR3 length: 16 amino acids. V was trimmed by 0 bases and J by 2 bases, leaving 14 bases between them. Germline V lookup: CDR1 MNHNY, CDR2 SVGAGI (reference sequence). As DNA, the CDR3 is TGTGCCAGCAGTTACTCGAGATTGAGGGGAGCCTACGAGCAGTACTTC. This sequence encodes CASSYSRLRGAYEQYF.

V gene TRBV19 combines with J gene TRBJ2-1; D ambiguous. V dropped 3 bases and J dropped 7 bases, with 7 bases sitting between them. This CDR3 spans 12 amino acids. Looked up from germline, CDR1 is LNHDA and CDR2 is SQIVND (reference sequence). The CDR3: CASSILANEQFF. As DNA, the CDR3 is TGTGCCAGTAGTATTCTTGCGAATGAGCAGTTCTTC.

This clonotype was seen only once. The chain uses TRBV20-1 and TRBJ2-7, with D uncertain. The length of the CDR3 is 11 residues. The germline V gene has CDR1 DFQATT and CDR2 SNEGSKA (reference sequence). The ends were cut back, 0 bases at V and 5 bases at J, with 5 bases in the middle. The CDR3 loop is CSARDLNEQYF. CDR3 DNA sequence: TGCAGTGCTAGAGATTTAAACGAGCAGTACTTC.

The J gene is TRBJ2-1, the V gene TRBV20-1, with 13 positions matching TRBD2. The CDR3 is made up of 15 amino acids. V shed 6 bases, J shed 7 bases, and the junction held 9 bases outside the gene matches. CDR1 is DFQATT and CDR2 is SNEGSKA in the germline V gene (reference sequence). CDR3 sequence: CSAWTSGRGENEQFF. In nucleotides, the CDR3 is TGCAGTGCATGGACTAGCGGGAGAGGGGAAAATGAGCAGTTCTTC.

V usage is TRBV7-6 and J usage is TRBJ2-3, with unresolved D. Germline V CDR1 and CDR2: SGHVS, FNYEAQ. This CDR3 has 13 amino acids. The ends were cut back, 5 bases at V and 2 bases at J, with 8 bases in the middle. The CDR3 sequence: CASSVQTTDTQYF. As DNA, the CDR3 is TGTGCCAGCAGCGTCCAGACCACAGATACGCAGTATTTT.

A few counts support this clonotype. The genes are TRBV7-2 and TRBJ2-1, with D perhaps TRBD2 (5 bases). Germline V gene sequence: CDR1 SGHTA, CDR2 FQGNSA. V was pared by 11 bases and J by 6 bases, with 14 bases between. The CDR3 is made up of 12 amino acids. The CDR3 protein is CAPTRNSNEQFF. CDR3 DNA: TGTGCCCCTACTAGGAATTCCAATGAGCAGTTCTTC.

J is TRBJ1-6 and V is TRBV11-2; perhaps TRBD1 as D (6 bases). This CDR3 is built from 16 residues. Trimming removed 2 bases from V and 5 bases from J, with 13 bases in between. Germline V gene sequence: CDR1 SGHAT, CDR2 FQNNGV. The CDR3 bases are TGTGCCAGCAGCTTACTTGGGACAAGTCATAATTCACCCCTCCACTTT. It yields the protein CASSLLGTSHNSPLHF. Together with reference TRBV11-2 and TRBJ1-6, the CDR3 gives the full variable domain: EAGVAQSPRYKIIEKRQSVAFWCNPISGHATLYWYQQILGQGPKLLIQFQNNGVVDDSQLPKDRFSAERLKGVDSTLKIQPAKLEDSAVYLCASSLLGTSHNSPLHFGNGTRLTVT.

The DNA for the CDR3 is TGCGCCAGCAGCCCGGGACAGGCCCGAACTAATGAAAAACTGTTTTTT. It yields the protein CASSPGQARTNEKLFF. The J gene is TRBJ1-4, the V gene TRBV5-1; TRBD1 matches 8 bases. Germline-derived CDR1 and CDR2 are SGHRS and YFSETQ. There are 16 residues in the CDR3. The J segment lost 1 base and the V segment lost 4 bases, leaving 6 bases of the junction unmatched.

The chain has TRBV5-1 and TRBJ2-5, with D perhaps TRBD2 (6 bases). The length of the CDR3 is 15 residues. CDR1 is SGHRS, CDR2 YFSETQ, per germline. Trimming took off 0 bases at V and 5 bases at J, with 14 bases between the two ends. CDR3 loop: CASSLVAGSRETQYF. The CDR3 bases are TGCGCCAGCAGCTTGGTGGCCGGGAGCAGGGAGACCCAGTACTTC.

The chain uses TRBV5-1 and TRBJ1-4, with D perhaps TRBD1 (5 bases). Germline CDR1 reads SGHRS; CDR2 reads YFSETQ. V was pared by 2 bases and J by 16 bases, with 6 bases between. The CDR3 loop spans 9 amino acids. The CDR3 spells CASSLGTFF. DNA of the CDR3: TGCGCCAGCAGCTTAGGGACGTTTTTT. Supplemented by reference TRBV5-1 and TRBJ1-4, the full variable domain reads KAGVTQTPRYLIKTRGQQVTLSCSPISGHRSVSWYQQTPGQGLQFLFEYFSETQRNKGNFPGRFSGRQFSNSRSEMNVSTLELGDSALYLCASSLGTFFGSGTQLSVL.

The genes are TRBV5-1 and TRBJ2-3; 14 bases are shared with TRBD2. Per germline, CDR1 SGHRS and CDR2 YFSETQ. The J segment lost 5 bases and the V segment lost 6 bases, leaving 5 bases of the junction unmatched. The CDR3 has 15 residues. The CDR3 sequence: CASNGLAGGVDTQYF. CDR3 nucleotide sequence: TGCGCCAGCAACGGACTAGCGGGAGGAGTAGATACGCAGTATTTT.